Sequencing of this TCR beta chain was carried out in a study of neurological immune-mediated disorders. This clonotype was counted at least ten times. The target antigen is unknown. Regarding the study as a whole: CDR3 amino acid sequences found in expanded clones were never shared across subjects, suggesting private repertoires in all groups.

TCRdb called the 5' RACE reads again in MiXCR, with one record for every CDR3 protein. The data hold more than 70,000 distinct CDR3 sequences, with around 10% observed a single time. 2 million PBMCs stored at -80 C were the source of the unsorted libraries. This CDR3 region has 13 residues. Germline lookup yields CDR1 DFQATT and CDR2 SNEGSKA (reference sequence). Trimming cost V 5 bases and J 0 bases, with 11 bases left between them. The rearrangement joins TRBV20-1 to TRBJ2-7; D may correspond to TRBD1 or TRBD2 (5 bases each). The sequenced material came from PBMCs. The receptor's source is a man aged 35-49 years in good health. The CDR3 region is CSAYRGASYEQYF. The CDR3, as DNA: TGCAGTGCTTATAGGGGAGCCTCCTACGAGCAGTACTTC.